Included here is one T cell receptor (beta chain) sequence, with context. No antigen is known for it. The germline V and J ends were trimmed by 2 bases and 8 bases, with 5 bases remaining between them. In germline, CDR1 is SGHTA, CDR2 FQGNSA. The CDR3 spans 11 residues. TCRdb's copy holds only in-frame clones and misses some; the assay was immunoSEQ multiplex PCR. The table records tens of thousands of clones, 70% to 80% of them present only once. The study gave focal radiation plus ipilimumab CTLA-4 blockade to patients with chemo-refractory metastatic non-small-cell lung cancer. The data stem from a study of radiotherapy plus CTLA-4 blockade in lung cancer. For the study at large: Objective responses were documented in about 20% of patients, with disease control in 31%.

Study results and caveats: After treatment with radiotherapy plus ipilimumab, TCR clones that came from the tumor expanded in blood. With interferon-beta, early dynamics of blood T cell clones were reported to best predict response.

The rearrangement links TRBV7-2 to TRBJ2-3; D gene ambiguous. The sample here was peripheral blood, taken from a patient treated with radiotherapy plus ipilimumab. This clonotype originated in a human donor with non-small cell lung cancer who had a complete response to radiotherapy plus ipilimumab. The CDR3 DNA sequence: TGTGCCAGCAGCTTACCAGCTACGCAGTATTTT. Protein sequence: CASSLPATQYF.